This T cell receptor beta chain was captured in a study of blood T cell repertoires in COVID-19. About the study: Acute and convalescent COVID-19 specimens originated in the United States, Italy and Spain. Nucleic acid was either cDNA or gDNA, and it came from T cells, B-cell-depleted T cells, or PBMCs.

From germline, CDR1 is SEHNR and CDR2 FQNEAQ (reference sequence). V was pared by 5 bases and J by 0 bases, with 11 bases between. There are 14 residues in the CDR3. This clone was seen just once. The method was immunoSEQ multiplex PCR; TCRdb's version includes in-frame clones alone and lacks a portion of them. Among about 270,000 clones, 91% were seen once, and the ten largest hold about 2.5%. Seattle patient enrollment occurred during active infection, with longitudinal follow-up thereafter. The clonotype originates from a person aged 18-35 years with COVID-19, enrolled during active disease. The genes are TRBV7-9 and TRBJ2-7, with D perhaps TRBD1 (5 bases). The sample taken for sequencing was peripheral blood. The CDR3 loop reads CASSPDRSSYEQYF. The CDR3 DNA reads TGTGCCAGCAGCCCTGACAGATCCTCCTACGAGCAGTACTTC.